These 7 T cell receptor beta chains share one sample of origin, sequenced in a study of CD8 T cells in ankylosing spondylitis. Broader study findings: Among TCR beta sequences, a motif of roughly 8 highly homologous variants appeared characteristic of ankylosing spondylitis blood.

Each CDR3 protein is one row after TCRdb ran MiXCR on the 5' RACE reads. The profile shows about 390,000 distinct CDR3 sequences, about 22% of them singletons. These receptors' targets are unknown. Input material: blood, either unsorted or a sorted T cell fraction (not recorded which). All receptors come from a male donor with ankylosing spondylitis.

The rearrangement joins TRBV10-3 to TRBJ2-7; D gene ambiguous. With 5 bases removed from V and 1 base from J, the gap between germline ends came to 12 bases. This CDR3 region has 14 residues. CDR1 and CDR2 from the germline V gene are ENHRY and SYGVKD. The CDR3: CAISPGGSSYEQYF. The CDR3 region has the DNA TGTGCCATCAGTCCGGGCGGCAGTTCCTACGAGCAGTACTTC.

The chain carries TRBV4-3 and TRBJ1-2; D remains unclear. The germline V gene encodes CDR1 LGHNA and CDR2 YSLEER. V was pared by 2 bases and J by 5 bases, with 12 bases between. The CDR3 covers 14 residues. The CDR3 is CASSQTRSVYGYTF. The CDR3 nucleotides are TGCGCCAGCAGCCAAACTCGTTCGGTTTATGGCTACACCTTC.

The CDR3 DNA reads as TGTGCCAGCTCGTCGAGCGAGAAGTTGCTCTACACCTTC. Protein sequence: CASSSSEKLLYTF. The V call is TRBV18, the J call TRBJ1-2; no reliable D call. The ends were cut back, 6 bases at V and 10 bases at J, with 18 bases in the middle. Looked up from germline, CDR1 is KGHSH and CDR2 is LQKENI. This CDR3 spans 13 amino acids. Complete variable domain (other parts from reference TRBV18 and TRBJ1-2): NAGVMQNPRHLVRRRGQEARLRCSPMKGHSHVYWYRQLPEEGLKFMVYLQKENIIDESGMPKERFSAEFPKEGPSILRIQQVVRGDSAAYFCASSSSEKLLYTFGSGTRLTVV.

The chain has TRBV28 and TRBJ2-2; 7 positions match TRBD2. The V and J ends lost 6 bases and 2 bases, in that order; junction bases with no gene match: 3. The length of the CDR3 is 14 residues. Looked up from germline, CDR1 is MDHEN and CDR2 is SYDVKM. The CDR3, as DNA: TGTGCCAGCAGCTGGGGGGGTAACACCGGGGAGCTGTTTTTT. It is translated as CASSWGGNTGELFF.

The chain has TRBV12-3 or TRBV12-4 and TRBJ2-5; 7 nucleotides match TRBD2. The CDR3 extends over 15 amino acids. The trim removed 1 base at V and 1 base at J, leaving 3 bases unmatched. The CDR3 is CASSLVAGLQETQYF. Written as DNA, the CDR3 is TGTGCCAGCAGTTTAGTAGCGGGTCTCCAAGAGACCCAGTACTTC.

This clonotype has more than one count but fewer than ten. The rearrangement uses TRBV5-1 and TRBJ2-3; either TRBD1 or TRBD2 may fit D (6 bases each). CDR3 length: 15 residues. The germline V gene encodes CDR1 SGHRS and CDR2 YFSETQ. V was pared by 4 bases and J by 9 bases, with 21 bases between. The CDR3 coding sequence is TGCGCCAGCAGCACGAATGAGGGGGGAGTTGGAACGCAGTATTTT. It specifies CASSTNEGGVGTQYF.

The rearrangement uses TRBV6-1 and TRBJ2-2, with D possibly being TRBD1 or TRBD2 (7 bases each). CDR3 length: 15 residues. Germline CDR1 is MNHNS and CDR2 is SASEGT. Deletions cut 6 bases from V and 6 bases from J, with 17 bases between. CDR3 in amino acids: CASRRQGGISGELFF. Written as DNA, the CDR3 is TGTGCCAGCAGGCGACAGGGAGGGATTTCCGGGGAGCTGTTTTTT.